The 18 T cell receptor beta chains listed next were all sequenced from one sample in a study of OX40 agonist ivuxolimab in advanced cancers. Sequencing was performed with immunoSEQ multiplex PCR; in TCRdb, only in-frame clones are kept and a portion is missing. The sample contains approximately 52,000 clones, around 84% of which appear only once. Material: CD4+ or CD8+ T cells sorted from blood, obtained in a trial of the OX40 agonist ivuxolimab. These receptors came from an adult with an advanced solid tumor such as melanoma, head and neck, liver or kidney cancer.

The chain is built from TRBV11-1 and TRBJ2-2; D uncertain. This CDR3 region has 14 residues. V gave up 1 base and J gave up 7 bases, with 10 bases separating them. Germline V gene data show CDR1 as SGHAT and CDR2 as FQDESV (reference sequence). CDR3 bases: TGTGCCAGCAGCTTAGGGCCTAACCGCGGGGAGCTGTTTTTT. The encoded protein is CASSLGPNRGELFF.

This rearrangement joins TRBV7-3 to TRBJ2-1; 7 bases agree with TRBD1. Germline V gene data show CDR1 as SGHTA and CDR2 as FQGTGA. This CDR3 is built from 16 residues. The V and J ends lost 4 bases and 5 bases, in that order; junction bases with no gene match: 11. Written as DNA, the CDR3 is TGTGCCAGCAGCTCTAGCCTCGGGACAGTAGACAATGAGCAGTTCTTC. Its translation is CASSSSLGTVDNEQFF.

The V gene is TRBV6-1, the J gene TRBJ2-3, with TRBD1 matching over 10 bases. CDR3 size: 13 residues. Germline CDR1 and CDR2: MNHNS and SASEGT. The CDR3 protein is CTMGQGSTDTQYF. CDR3 nucleotides: TGTACGATGGGACAGGGGAGCACAGATACGCAGTATTTT.

This chain links TRBV2 with TRBJ1-5; TRBD1 matches 7 bases. Germline CDR1 SNHLY, CDR2 FYNNEI. The CDR3 is 16 residues long. After removal of 7 bases from V and 10 bases from J, the junction contained 19 bases not matched to a gene. The CDR3 here is CASNLRGGATISPQHF. CDR3 DNA sequence: TGTGCCAGCAACCTTCGAGGGGGCGCTACAATCAGCCCCCAGCATTTT.

V is TRBV7-2 and J is TRBJ1-4, with a weak D call TRBD1 (6 bases). The CDR3 has 15 amino acids. Trimming took 5 bases from V and 4 from J, leaving 14 bases between them. Germline V CDR1 and CDR2: SGHTA, FQGNSA. CDR3 bases: TGTGCCAGCAGCCGATCGGGGACATATAATGAAAAACTGTTTTTT. Its translation is CASSRSGTYNEKLFF.

V is TRBV7-2 and J is TRBJ1-3; unclear D gene. This CDR3 contains 13 residues. The V gene's germline CDR1 is SGHTA and CDR2 FQGNSA. V was pared by 2 bases and J by 3 bases, with 5 bases between. The CDR3 is CASSLRFGNTIYF. In DNA, the CDR3 is TGTGCCAGCAGCTTACGGTTTGGAAACACCATATATTTT.

The chain combines TRBV7-2 with TRBJ2-3; possibly TRBD1 or TRBD2 for D (6 bases each). Germline V lookup: CDR1 SGHTA, CDR2 FQGNSA. The CDR3 runs to 15 residues. The V end lost 1 base, the J end lost 8 bases, and 16 bases lay between the germline ends. CDR3 residues: CASSLDLPRGGTQYF. CDR3 in DNA: TGTGCCAGCAGCTTAGACCTTCCCAGGGGAGGTACGCAGTATTTT.

This clone was recorded once. The genes are TRBV6-1 and TRBJ2-1; D call uncertain. The germline CDR1 and CDR2 sequences are MNHNS and SASEGT. Trimming pared 4 bases from V and 5 bases from J, leaving 12 bases between. CDR3 length equals 14 residues. The CDR3 DNA sequence: TGTGCCAGCAGTGTAAATTCTAGGAACAATGAGCAGTTCTTC. This codes for CASSVNSRNNEQFF.

V and J are TRBV6-4 and TRBJ2-3; 9 positions agree with TRBD1. The CDR3 sequence is 14 residues long. The junction had 7 bases not matched to a gene; V was cut back by 6 bases and J by 6 bases. The germline V gene has CDR1 MRHNA and CDR2 SNTAGT. For the CDR3, the DNA is TGTGCCAGCAGACCGGGACAGGGCGCGGATACGCAGTATTTT. Translated: CASRPGQGADTQYF.

The rearrangement links TRBV11-2 to TRBJ2-1, with 7 bases that match TRBD1. V trimming: 1 base; J trimming: 7 bases; junction bases outside the gene matches: 4. The CDR3 loop spans 14 amino acids. CDR1 SGHAT and CDR2 FQNNGV come from the germline V gene. This CDR3 reads CASSLGGGLNEQFF. The CDR3 bases are TGTGCCAGCAGCTTAGGAGGGGGCCTAAATGAGCAGTTCTTC.

There are a few counts of this clone. CDR3 DNA sequence: TGTGCCACCGGGGGGAGCTCCTATAATTCACCCCTCCACTTT. It yields the protein CATGGSSYNSPLHF. The V and J genes are TRBV10-3 and TRBJ1-6; TRBD1 is a possible D gene (5 bases). The germline V gene encodes CDR1 ENHRY and CDR2 SYGVKD. V was shortened by 10 bases and J by 0 bases, with 10 bases between the two germline ends. This CDR3 spans 14 amino acids.

The V gene is TRBV11-1, the J gene TRBJ2-5; D is undetermined. V was cut by 2 bases and J by 0 bases, with 7 bases left in between. The germline V gene encodes CDR1 SGHAT and CDR2 FQDESV (reference sequence). The CDR3 runs to 14 residues. For the CDR3, the DNA is TGTGCCAGCAGCTTAAACGCGGACCAAGAGACCCAGTACTTC. Its translation: CASSLNADQETQYF.

The rearrangement links TRBV6-1 to TRBJ2-1, with 8 bases aligning to TRBD2. J lost 10 bases, V lost 7 bases, and 9 bases had no gene match. This CDR3 has 13 amino acids. Per the germline V gene, CDR1 is MNHNS and CDR2 is SASEGT. The CDR3 DNA follows: TGTGCCAGCACCCCCCTTGGACTAGCCGAGCAGTTCTTC. It translates to CASTPLGLAEQFF.

The chain recombines TRBV10-3 with TRBJ2-3, with D possibly matching TRBD2 (6 bases). The length of the CDR3 is 17 residues. Looked up from germline, CDR1 is ENHRY and CDR2 is SYGVKD. Trimming took 0 bases from V and 0 from J, leaving 13 bases between them. The CDR3 nucleotides are TGTGCCATCAGTGAGTCGACGGGGCGGGGTAGCACAGATACGCAGTATTTT. Translated, it gives CAISESTGRGSTDTQYF.

There are a few counts of this clone. The chain carries TRBV4-1 and TRBJ2-5; a possible D gene is TRBD2 (7 bases). V shed 1 base and J shed 4 bases, with 22 bases lying between them. CDR3 length equals 18 residues. The V gene's germline CDR1 is MGHRA and CDR2 YSYEKL. The CDR3 reads CASSQVGKLGGGRETQYF. CDR3 nucleotide sequence: TGCGCCAGCAGCCAAGTCGGCAAATTAGGGGGAGGGAGAGAGACCCAGTACTTC.

CDR3 DNA sequence: TGTGCCATCAGTGAGTACTCAAACAATGAGCAGTTCTTC. Its protein product is CAISEYSNNEQFF. The rearrangement links TRBV10-3 to TRBJ2-1, with no clear D. This CDR3 has 13 residues. Trimming cost V 1 base and J 5 bases, with 6 bases left between them. Germline V gene data show CDR1 as ENHRY and CDR2 as SYGVKD.

The chain links TRBV11-2 to TRBJ1-6; 7 bases line up with TRBD1. V lost 7 bases, J lost 6 bases, and 9 bases stayed unmatched. CDR1 SGHAT and CDR2 FQNNGV come from the germline V gene. The CDR3 sequence is 15 residues long. This chain's CDR3 is CASTQQGTLNSPLHF. CDR3 coding DNA: TGTGCCAGCACCCAACAGGGGACTCTTAATTCACCCCTCCACTTT.

The V and J genes are TRBV4-1 and TRBJ2-5; 7 bases agree with TRBD1. The J call could be wrong; TRBJ2-7 is a better fit for the DNA end. From germline, CDR1 is MGHRA and CDR2 YSYEKL. The CDR3 is 16 residues long. The chain's CDR3 is CASSQGEGAPTYEQYF. CDR3 in DNA: TGCGCCAGCAGCCAAGGTGAGGGGGCCCCAACCTACGAGCAGTACTTC.